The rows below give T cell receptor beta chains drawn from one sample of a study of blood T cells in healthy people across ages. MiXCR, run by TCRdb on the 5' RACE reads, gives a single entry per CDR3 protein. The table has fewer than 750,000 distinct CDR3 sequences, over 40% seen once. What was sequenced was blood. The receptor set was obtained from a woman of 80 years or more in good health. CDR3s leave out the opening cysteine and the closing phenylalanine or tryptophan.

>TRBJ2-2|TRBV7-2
ASSLRDSGTGELF
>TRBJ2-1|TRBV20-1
SAPGQRYEQF
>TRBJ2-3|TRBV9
ASSQQAGSTDTQY
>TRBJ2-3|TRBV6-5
ASSPGLEADTQY
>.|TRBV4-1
ASSQTQRGVETQY
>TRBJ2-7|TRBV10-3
AIGPRDSNYEQY
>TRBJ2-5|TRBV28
ASSFWTPYGVQETQY
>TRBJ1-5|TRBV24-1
ATSDARGSAPQH
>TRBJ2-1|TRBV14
ASSQDTGEQF
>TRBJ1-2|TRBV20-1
SARDRQGGGGYT
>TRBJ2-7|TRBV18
ASSPDRVSEQY
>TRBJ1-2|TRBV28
ATLTRAEGYT
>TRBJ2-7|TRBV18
ASSPPPQGTYEQY
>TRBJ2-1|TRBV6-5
ASSYQSSGTGTNNNEQF
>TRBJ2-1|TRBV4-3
ASGPRSRSSYNEQF
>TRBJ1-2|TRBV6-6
ASSPGQGLIGYT
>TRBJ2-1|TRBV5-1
ASSPTPGLAGCEQF
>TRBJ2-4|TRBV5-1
ASSLGEAKNIQY
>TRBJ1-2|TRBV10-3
AISEVRETHGYT
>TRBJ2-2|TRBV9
ASSVQGRNTGELF
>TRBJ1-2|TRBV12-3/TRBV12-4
ASTHRGINYGYT
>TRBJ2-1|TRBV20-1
SAPPRTGVWGNEQF
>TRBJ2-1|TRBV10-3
AISLETSSGQF
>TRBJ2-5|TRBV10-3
AVSPSGNEQY
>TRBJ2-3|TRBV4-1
ASSQVRYPSSTDTQY
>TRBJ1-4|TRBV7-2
ASSPDRVNEKLF
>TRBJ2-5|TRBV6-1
ASSGYPGNQETQY
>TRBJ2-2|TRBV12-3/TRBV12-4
ASFDPRTANTGELF
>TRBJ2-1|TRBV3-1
TSSLSGTSGRDEQF